The 21 T cell receptor beta chains presented below share a single source sample, sequenced in a study of shared clonotypes between healthy human individuals. Assay: immunoSEQ multiplex PCR; the TCRdb copy retains only in-frame clones and omits some. The sample carries 1.6 million or so clones, roughly 96% recorded once. The sample consisted of naive CD4+ T cells sorted from blood. As for subset: CD45RA+ positively selected. These receptors came from a man aged 30-40 years in good health.

The chain joins TRBV5-1 to TRBJ1-2; the D gene is possibly TRBD1 (6 bases). The germline V and J ends were trimmed by 5 bases and 13 bases, with 18 bases remaining between them. Germline V gene lookup returns CDR1 SGHRS and CDR2 YFSETQ. The CDR3 is 12 amino acids. This chain's CDR3 is CASSYQGPPSTF. The DNA of the CDR3 is TGCGCCAGCAGTTACCAGGGGCCTCCTTCCACCTTC.

This chain connects TRBV5-1 to TRBJ2-7; 8 nucleotides agree with TRBD2. The J segment lost 4 bases and the V segment lost 1 base, leaving 7 bases of the junction unmatched. CDR1 is SGHRS and CDR2 is YFSETQ in the germline V gene. The CDR3 covers 15 residues. CDR3 bases: TGCGCCAGCAGCTTGCCAACTAGCGGACCATACGAGCAGTACTTC. The encoded protein is CASSLPTSGPYEQYF.

This sequence joins TRBV14 and TRBJ1-1; maybe TRBD1 (5 bases). The length of the CDR3 is 15 residues. Germline loops: CDR1 SGHDN, CDR2 FVKESK. V was trimmed by 3 bases and J by 0 bases, leaving 11 bases between them. CDR3: CASSHRGVLNTEAFF. DNA of the CDR3: TGTGCCAGCAGCCACCGAGGGGTATTGAACACTGAAGCTTTCTTT.

The rearrangement uses TRBV7-9 and TRBJ2-1, with no clear D. The CDR3 contains 13 residues. V lost 5 bases to trimming and J lost 4 bases, with 9 bases between them. Germline lookup yields CDR1 SEHNR and CDR2 FQNEAQ (reference sequence). CDR3 sequence (DNA): TGTGCCAGCAGCCCCCGGATATACAATGAGCAGTTCTTC. It yields the protein CASSPRIYNEQFF.

The CDR3 coding sequence is TGCGCCAGCAGCTGGGGGGACAGGGGCTCCGAGCAGTACTTC. Translation: CASSWGDRGSEQYF. V is TRBV5-1 and J is TRBJ2-7, with 10 bases fitting TRBD1. The CDR3 loop spans 14 amino acids. Germline CDR1 is SGHRS and CDR2 is YFSETQ. The ends lost 3 bases at V and 6 bases at J; junction bases unmatched: 6.

The chain links TRBV28 to TRBJ1-2; 8 positions agree with TRBD1. The J segment lost 4 bases and the V segment lost 4 bases, leaving 2 bases of the junction unmatched. Per the germline V gene, CDR1 is MDHEN and CDR2 is SYDVKM. CDR3 length: 13 residues. In nucleotides, the CDR3 is TGTGCCAGCAGTTACAGGGGGAGCTATGGCTACACCTTC. This gives the protein CASSYRGSYGYTF.

The chain uses TRBV7-2 and TRBJ1-4; a possible D gene is TRBD1 (6 bases). V lost 7 bases, J lost 3 bases, and 15 bases lay in between. The CDR3 extends over 15 amino acids. CDR1 is SGHTA, CDR2 FQGNSA, per germline. The CDR3 spells CASTKQGSPNEKLFF. CDR3 in DNA: TGTGCCAGCACTAAACAGGGATCACCTAATGAAAAACTGTTTTTT.

About this clone: Different DNA sequences within this sample yield the same CDR3. The chain couples TRBV7-2 to TRBJ1-4, with 7 bases matching TRBD1. CDR3 size: 15 residues. Germline V gene data show CDR1 as SGHTA and CDR2 as FQGNSA. Trimming at V came to 4 bases and at J to 5 bases, leaving 7 bases not matched to a gene. CDR3 bases: TGTGCCAGCAGCTCCCAGACAGGGCCGAATGAAAAACTGTTTTTT. Protein: CASSSQTGPNEKLFF.

The rearrangement links TRBV18 to TRBJ1-5, with 7 bases fitting TRBD1. The V segment lost 1 base and the J segment 6 bases; nucleotides outside the gene matches: 3. In germline, CDR1 is KGHSH, CDR2 LQKENI. The CDR3 extends over 14 amino acids. In DNA form, the CDR3 reads TGTGCCAGCTCACCACAGGGGGCCCCTCAGCCCCAGCATTTT. It codes for CASSPQGAPQPQHF.

The CDR3 DNA is TGCGCCAGCAGCTTGGTGGCAGGGGGGCACAATGAGCAGTTCTTC. It is translated as CASSLVAGGHNEQFF. The J gene is TRBJ2-1, the V gene TRBV5-1; D may be TRBD1 (7 bases). The CDR3 length is 15 residues. V was cut by 0 bases and J by 5 bases, with 12 bases left in between. Germline CDR1 reads SGHRS; CDR2 reads YFSETQ.

The CDR3 reads CASSSLFETRYEQYF. In DNA form, the CDR3 reads TGTGCCAGCAGCTCGTTATTTGAAACACGATACGAGCAGTACTTC. The rearrangement links TRBV7-8 to TRBJ2-7; D not certain. This CDR3 contains 15 residues. V was clipped by 4 bases and J by 4 bases, with 17 bases between them. Germline CDR1 reads SGHVS; CDR2 reads FQNEAQ.

The chain joins TRBV5-1 to TRBJ2-5; 9 positions agree with TRBD2. The CDR3 covers 19 residues. The trim removed 5 bases at V and 5 bases at J, leaving 22 bases unmatched. In germline, CDR1 is SGHRS, CDR2 YFSETQ. In nucleotides, the CDR3 is TGCGCCAGCAGATCCTTTCGAGACAGGGATGGCGGGGGGGTGGAGACCCAGTACTTC. It is translated as CASRSFRDRDGGGVETQYF.

The chain recombines TRBV6-5 with TRBJ2-1; TRBD1 is a possible D gene (6 bases). Per the germline V gene, CDR1 is MNHEY and CDR2 is SVGAGI. CDR3 length: 11 amino acids. Trimming stripped 7 bases from V and 11 bases from J, with 12 bases between. CDR3: CASTRRGKQFF. CDR3 sequence (DNA): TGTGCCAGCACCCGCAGGGGTAAGCAGTTCTTC.

The chain couples TRBV12-5 to TRBJ2-1; D may be TRBD2 (6 bases). V lost 9 bases and J 5 bases, leaving 11 bases between the germline ends. Per germline, CDR1 LGHNT and CDR2 FRNRAP. The CDR3 totals 12 residues. The CDR3 bases are TGTGCTAGCGCGGGACTCAACAATGAGCAGTTCTTC. It yields the protein CASAGLNNEQFF. The complete variable domain, with remaining parts taken from reference TRBV12-5 and TRBJ2-1, reads DARVTQTPRHKVTEMGQEVTMRCQPILGHNTVFWYRQTMMQGLELLAYFRNRAPLDDSGMPKDRFSAEMPDATLATLKIQPSEPRDSAVYFCASAGLNNEQFFGPGTRLTVL.

The sample holds one count of this clone. J is TRBJ2-7 and V is TRBV6-6, with D unclear. Looked up from germline, CDR1 is MNHNY and CDR2 is SVGAGI (reference sequence). This CDR3 has 15 residues. Trimming took 5 bases from V and 0 from J, leaving 14 bases between them. Here the CDR3 reads CASSQRTAVSYEQYF. CDR3 sequence (DNA): TGTGCCAGCAGTCAACGCACAGCCGTCTCCTACGAGCAGTACTTC.

This rearrangement joins TRBV19 to TRBJ2-1, with D possibly being TRBD1 (5 bases). The CDR3 covers 14 residues. Trimming removed 9 bases at V and 3 bases at J, with 15 bases between. Germline V gene data show CDR1 as LNHDA and CDR2 as SQIVND (reference sequence). CDR3 sequence reads: CASREPHHYNEQFF. In DNA, the CDR3 is TGTGCCAGCAGGGAACCACACCACTACAATGAGCAGTTCTTC.

In regard to this clone: Other DNA sequences in the sample encode the same CDR3. V and J are TRBV7-9 and TRBJ2-7; D is ambiguous. The CDR3 sequence is 11 residues long. The ends were cut back, 5 bases at V and 1 base at J, with 3 bases in the middle. The germline gives CDR1 SEHNR, CDR2 FQNEAQ (reference sequence). CDR3: CASSRSYEQYF. CDR3 nucleotides: TGTGCCAGCAGCCGTTCCTACGAGCAGTACTTC.

Worth noting for this clone: Lacking the conserved final phenylalanine or tryptophan, this CDR3 likely reflects a read error. In DNA form, the CDR3 reads TGTGCCATCAGTGAGTTGGGACAGGGGGCGTCTGGCTACACCCTC. Its protein product is CAISELGQGASGYTL. This rearrangement joins TRBV10-3 to TRBJ1-2; TRBD1 aligns across 12 bases. Unmatched junction bases numbered 4, after V lost 1 base and J lost 7 bases. The germline gives CDR1 ENHRY, CDR2 SYGVKD. The CDR3 runs to 15 residues.

The J gene is TRBJ2-2, the V gene TRBV5-1, with D possibly being TRBD1 (5 bases). With 3 bases removed from V and 7 bases from J, the gap between germline ends came to 7 bases. Germline V gene data show CDR1 as SGHRS and CDR2 as YFSETQ. The CDR3 has 12 residues. Here the CDR3 DNA reads TGCGCCAGCAGCTATAGGGGCGGGGAGCTGTTTTTT. As protein: CASSYRGGELFF.

V is TRBV14 and J is TRBJ1-4; 11 bases match TRBD1. The CDR3 consists of 15 residues. After removal of 4 bases from V and 8 bases from J, the junction contained 6 bases not matched to a gene. Germline V lookup: CDR1 SGHDN, CDR2 FVKESK. The CDR3 region has the DNA TGTGCCAGCAGCCCGGACAGGGGGCGCGGAGAAAAACTGTTTTTT. Translating gives CASSPDRGRGEKLFF.

This clone was seen just once. The chain combines TRBV5-1 with TRBJ1-1; 7 bases map to TRBD1. This CDR3 has 17 amino acids. Per the germline V gene, CDR1 is SGHRS and CDR2 is YFSETQ. V lost 0 bases, J lost 3 bases, and 11 bases stayed unmatched. DNA of the CDR3: TGCGCCAGCAGCTTGGGACAGGGTGTCATTTATGACACTGAAGCTTTCTTT. Its translation is CASSLGQGVIYDTEAFF.